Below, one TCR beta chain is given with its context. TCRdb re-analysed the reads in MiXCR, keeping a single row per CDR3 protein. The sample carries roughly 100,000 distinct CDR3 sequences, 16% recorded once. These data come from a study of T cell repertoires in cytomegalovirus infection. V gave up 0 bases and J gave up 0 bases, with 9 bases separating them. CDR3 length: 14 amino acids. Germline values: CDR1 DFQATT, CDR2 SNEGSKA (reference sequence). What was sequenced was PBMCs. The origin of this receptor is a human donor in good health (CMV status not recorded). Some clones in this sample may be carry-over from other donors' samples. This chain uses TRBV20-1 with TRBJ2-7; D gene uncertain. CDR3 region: CSARDVGSSYEQYF. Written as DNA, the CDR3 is TGCAGTGCTAGAGATGTAGGGTCCTCCTACGAGCAGTACTTC.